This is a list of T cell receptor beta chains from one sample in a study of patients with pleural tuberculosis. TCRdb reanalysed the reads using MiXCR and keeps one entry per CDR3 protein. This table holds 45,000 to 55,000 distinct CDR3 sequences, approximately 7.9% found once. The receptors were gathered from a human donor with pleural tuberculosis. Both conserved end residues are part of each CDR3. A D gene is named only where the DNA matches it firmly. For some rows the clone size is stated as once, few or many, or as a class when expanded; others skip it.

few	NA	TRBV11-2	TRBJ2-7	15	CASSLVPQGGREQYF
many	NA	TRBV6-1	TRBJ1-1	15	CASSVPTDLNTEAFF
many	TRBD1	TRBV6-1	TRBJ2-3	14	CASSEGGQADTQYF
many	NA	TRBV4-3	TRBJ2-2	14	CASSQDRAREELFF
many	NA	TRBV20-1	TRBJ1-5	14	CSAGPWGFDQPQHF
many	NA	TRBV20-1	TRBJ1-1	17	CSARDVEREEGNTEAFF
many	NA	TRBV18	TRBJ2-1	14	CASSPPDSYNEQFF
many	NA	TRBV19	TRBJ1-1	14	CASSIEGGGTEAFF
many	NA	TRBV6-2/TRBV6-3	TRBJ2-2	17	CASSYRLAFVNTGELFF
many	NA	TRBV7-3	TRBJ1-1	15	CASSLRPGMDTEAFF
many	NA	TRBV11-2	TRBJ2-3	13	CASSLQGGDTQYF
many	NA	TRBV12-3/TRBV12-4	TRBJ2-3	14	CASSLPQRTDTQYF
medium-sized	NA	TRBV6-1	TRBJ2-3	13	CASSEAGEGTQYF
many	NA	TRBV10-3	TRBJ2-1	14	CAISTSGPYNEQFF
many	NA	TRBV7-9	TRBJ2-5	11	CASSPPETQYF
many	NA	TRBV6-1	TRBJ2-3	13	CASSRSEDLAQYF
many	TRBD2	TRBV28	TRBJ2-3	16	CASSFSRSGSTDTQYF
many	TRBD1	TRBV19	TRBJ1-1	14	CASRRGTANTEAFF
many	NA	TRBV6-1	TRBJ1-5	14	CASSEIPSNQPQHF
many	TRBD2	TRBV20-1	TRBJ2-7	13	CSARGSGALEQYF
many	NA	TRBV27	TRBJ2-7	14	CASRVQGSSYEQYF
many	TRBD1	TRBV27	TRBJ2-1	15	CASSSGTGAYNEQFF
NA	NA	TRBV24-1	TRBJ1-2	12	CATSRQDDGYTF
many	NA	TRBV12-3/TRBV12-4	TRBJ2-3	15	CASRHRDSGTDTQYF
many	TRBD1	TRBV11-1	TRBJ2-7	16	CASSLSGTGISYEQYF
many	NA	TRBV12-3/TRBV12-4	TRBJ1-1	14	CASSLREANTEAFF
many	TRBD1	TRBV28	TRBJ2-2	14	CASSPGTGNGELFF
many	NA	TRBV7-9	TRBJ2-3	11	CASSDTDTQYF
NA	NA	TRBV12-3/TRBV12-4	TRBJ2-3	13	CASRGLGTDTQYF
few	NA	TRBV5-1	TRBJ2-3	13	CASSSARPLPQYF
many	TRBD1	TRBV14	TRBJ2-5	15	CASSQAAGGWETQYF
many	NA	TRBV12-3/TRBV12-4	TRBJ1-1	15	CASSLGGGMNTEAFF
NA	TRBD1	TRBV5-6	TRBJ2-5	14	CASSFQGAEETQYF
few	NA	TRBV19	TRBJ2-5	16	CASSILGGTRGETQYF
many	NA	TRBV11-2	TRBJ1-2	12	CASSPHRYGYTF
many	TRBD1	TRBV11-2	TRBJ1-1	15	CASSLHRDRDTEAFF
NA	TRBD2	TRBV20-1	TRBJ2-3	13	CSAGTSSTDTQYF
many	NA	TRBV10-2	TRBJ1-6	16	CASSSDTSSYNSPLHF
few	NA	TRBV11-2	TRBJ2-1	15	CASSSVNPTGDEQFF
many	NA	TRBV10-3	TRBJ1-1	13	CAIRAGVNTEAFF
many	NA	TRBV6-2/TRBV6-3	TRBJ2-7	16	CASSYSARGESYEQYF
many	NA	TRBV20-1	TRBJ2-1	12	CSARGYYNEQFF
many	NA	TRBV15	TRBJ1-1	14	CATSRDQMNTEAFF
large	NA	TRBV10-2	TRBJ1-5	15	CASSESGGSNQPQHF
many	NA	TRBV2	TRBJ2-3	13	CASSSLGTDTQYF
NA	NA	TRBV29-1	TRBJ1-3	12	CSALTDGNTIYF
many	NA	TRBV2	TRBJ2-5	12	CATRRDSETQYF